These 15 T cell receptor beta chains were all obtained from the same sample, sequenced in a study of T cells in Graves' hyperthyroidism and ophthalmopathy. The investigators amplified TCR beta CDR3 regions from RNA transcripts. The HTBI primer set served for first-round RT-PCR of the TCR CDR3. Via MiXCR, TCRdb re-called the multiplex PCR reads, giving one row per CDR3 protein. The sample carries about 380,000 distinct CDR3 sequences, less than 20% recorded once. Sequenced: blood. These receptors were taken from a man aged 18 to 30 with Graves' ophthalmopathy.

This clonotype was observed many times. The CDR3 DNA is TGCAGTGCTAGGGGGGCCTACGAGCAGTACTTC. Protein: CSARGAYEQYF. This sequence joins TRBV20-1 and TRBJ2-7, with D possibly being TRBD1 or TRBD2 (5 bases each). V gave up 3 bases and J gave up 2 bases, with 5 bases separating them. CDR3 length: 11 amino acids. Germline V CDR1 and CDR2: DFQATT, SNEGSKA (reference sequence).

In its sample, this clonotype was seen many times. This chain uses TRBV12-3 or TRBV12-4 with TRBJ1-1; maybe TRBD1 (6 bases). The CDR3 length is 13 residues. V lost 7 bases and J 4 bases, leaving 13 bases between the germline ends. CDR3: CASTGTWLTEAFF. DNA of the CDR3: TGTGCCAGCACCGGGACATGGCTCACTGAAGCTTTCTTT.

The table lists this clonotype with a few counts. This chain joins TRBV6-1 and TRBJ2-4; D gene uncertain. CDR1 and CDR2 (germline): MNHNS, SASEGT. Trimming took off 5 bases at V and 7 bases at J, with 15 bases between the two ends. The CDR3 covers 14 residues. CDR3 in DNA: TGTGCCAGCAGTTACACGGCTAGGCCGAACATTCAGTACTTC. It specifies CASSYTARPNIQYF.

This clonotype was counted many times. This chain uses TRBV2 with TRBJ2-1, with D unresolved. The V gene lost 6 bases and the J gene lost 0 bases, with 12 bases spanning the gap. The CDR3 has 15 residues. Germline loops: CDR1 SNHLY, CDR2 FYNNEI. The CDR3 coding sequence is TGTGCCAGCAGGGATACAGATTACTCCTACAATGAGCAGTTCTTC. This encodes CASRDTDYSYNEQFF.

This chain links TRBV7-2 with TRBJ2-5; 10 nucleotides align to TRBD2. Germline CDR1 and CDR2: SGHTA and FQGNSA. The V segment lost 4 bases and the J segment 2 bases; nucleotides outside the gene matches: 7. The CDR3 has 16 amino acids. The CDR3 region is CASSSRTSGIQETQYF. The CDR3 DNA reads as TGTGCCAGCAGCTCCCGGACTAGCGGAATTCAAGAGACCCAGTACTTC.

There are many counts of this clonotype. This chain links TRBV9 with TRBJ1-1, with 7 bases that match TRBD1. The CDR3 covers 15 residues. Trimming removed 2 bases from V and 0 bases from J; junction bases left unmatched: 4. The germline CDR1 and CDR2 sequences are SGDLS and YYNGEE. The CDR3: CASSVGTAMNTEAFF. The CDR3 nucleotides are TGTGCCAGCAGCGTGGGGACAGCCATGAACACTGAAGCTTTCTTT.

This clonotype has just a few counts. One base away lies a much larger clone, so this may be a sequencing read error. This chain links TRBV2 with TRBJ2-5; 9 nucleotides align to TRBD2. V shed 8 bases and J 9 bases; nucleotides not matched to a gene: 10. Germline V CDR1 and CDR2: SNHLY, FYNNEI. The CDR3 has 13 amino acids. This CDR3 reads CASCGGVDEAQYF. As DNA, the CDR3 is TGTGCCAGCTGCGGGGGGGTAGACGAGGCCCAGTACTTC.

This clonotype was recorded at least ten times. CDR3 residues: CASTATPSGGSTGELFF. The DNA for the CDR3 is TGTGCCAGCACTGCGACGCCCAGCGGGGGGTCCACCGGGGAGCTGTTTTTT. The rearrangement links TRBV9 to TRBJ2-2, with 9 bases aligning to TRBD2. The ends lost 6 bases at V and 4 bases at J; junction bases unmatched: 13. Germline V gives CDR1 SGDLS, CDR2 YYNGEE. The CDR3 is 17 residues long. Drawing the rest from reference TRBV9 and TRBJ2-2, the complete variable domain is DSGVTQTPKHLITATGQRVTLRCSPRSGDLSVYWYQQSLDQGLQFLIQYYNGEERAKGNILERFSAQQFPDLHSELNLSSLELGDSALYFCASTATPSGGSTGELFFGEGSRLTVL.

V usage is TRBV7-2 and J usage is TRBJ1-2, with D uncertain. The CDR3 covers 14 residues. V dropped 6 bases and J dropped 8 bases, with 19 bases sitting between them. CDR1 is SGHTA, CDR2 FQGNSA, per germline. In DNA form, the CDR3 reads TGTGCCAGCAGACCGACGACCGCGGTCGTGGGCTACACCTTC. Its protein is CASRPTTAVVGYTF.

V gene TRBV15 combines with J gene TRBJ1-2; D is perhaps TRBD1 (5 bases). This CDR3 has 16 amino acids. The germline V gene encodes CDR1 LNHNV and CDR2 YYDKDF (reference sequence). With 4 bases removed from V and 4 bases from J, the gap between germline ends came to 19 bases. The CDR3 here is CATSTWTRTLSYGYTF. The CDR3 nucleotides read TGTGCCACCAGCACCTGGACACGGACCCTATCCTATGGCTACACCTTC.

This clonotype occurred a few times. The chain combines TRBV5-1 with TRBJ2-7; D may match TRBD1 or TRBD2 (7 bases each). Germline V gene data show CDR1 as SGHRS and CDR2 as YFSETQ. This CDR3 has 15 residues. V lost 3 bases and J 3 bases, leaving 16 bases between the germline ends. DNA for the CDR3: TGCGCCAGCAGCTCCCCAGGGGGGGGACTCTACGAGCAGTACTTC. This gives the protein CASSSPGGGLYEQYF.

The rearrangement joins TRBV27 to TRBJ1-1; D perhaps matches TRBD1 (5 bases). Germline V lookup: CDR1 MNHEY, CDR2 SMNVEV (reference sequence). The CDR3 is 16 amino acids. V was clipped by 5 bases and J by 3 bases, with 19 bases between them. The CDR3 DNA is TGTGCCAGCAGTCCATCCCGGGGGAGAGGGTACACTGAAGCTTTCTTT. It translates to CASSPSRGRGYTEAFF.

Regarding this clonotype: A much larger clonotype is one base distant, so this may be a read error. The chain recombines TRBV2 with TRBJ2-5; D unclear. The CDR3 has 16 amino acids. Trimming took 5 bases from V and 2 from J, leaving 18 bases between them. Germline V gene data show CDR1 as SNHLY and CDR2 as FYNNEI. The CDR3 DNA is TGTGCCAGCAGTTGGGAACCGGGCCTCCATCAAGAGACCCAGTACTTC. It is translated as CASSWEPGLHQETQYF.

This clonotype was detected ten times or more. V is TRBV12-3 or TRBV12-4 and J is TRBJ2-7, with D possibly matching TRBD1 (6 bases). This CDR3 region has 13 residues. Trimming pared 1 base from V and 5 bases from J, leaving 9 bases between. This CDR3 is CASSLDRVHEQYF. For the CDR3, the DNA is TGTGCCAGCAGTTTAGACAGGGTCCACGAGCAGTACTTC.

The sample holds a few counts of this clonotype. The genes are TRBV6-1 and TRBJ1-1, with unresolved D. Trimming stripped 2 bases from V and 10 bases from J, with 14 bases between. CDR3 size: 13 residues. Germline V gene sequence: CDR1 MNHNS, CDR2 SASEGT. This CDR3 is CASSEITATGAFF. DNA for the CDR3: TGTGCCAGCAGTGAAATCACAGCCACCGGAGCTTTCTTT.